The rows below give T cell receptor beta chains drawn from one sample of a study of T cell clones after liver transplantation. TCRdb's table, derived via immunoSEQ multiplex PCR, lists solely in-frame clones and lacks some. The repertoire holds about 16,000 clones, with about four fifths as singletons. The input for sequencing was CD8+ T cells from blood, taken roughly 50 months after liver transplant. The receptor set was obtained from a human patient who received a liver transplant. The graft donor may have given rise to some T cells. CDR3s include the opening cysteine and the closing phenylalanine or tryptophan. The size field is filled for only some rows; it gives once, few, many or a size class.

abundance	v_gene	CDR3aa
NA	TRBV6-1	CASSEEKVSPDTEAFF
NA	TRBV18	CASSPPGQGGQPQHF
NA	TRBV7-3	CASSLMGLADYNEQFF
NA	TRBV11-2	CASSHPAGVDEQYF
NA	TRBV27	CASSLYRGATGELFF
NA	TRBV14	CASSPVGYGYTF
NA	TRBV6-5	CASSSGWDNYGYTF
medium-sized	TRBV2	CASSEWRGGPETQYF
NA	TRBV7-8	CASSYQGTRGGEQFF
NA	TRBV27	CASSPRQRVMIQETQYF
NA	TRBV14	CASSQGYEQYF
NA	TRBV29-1	CSVPGLAGEQFF
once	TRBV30	CAPGTGDYEQYF
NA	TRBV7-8	CASSLVEGHYGYTF
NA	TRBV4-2	CASSLGAALASNEQFF
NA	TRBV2	CASTLTPTGVSGNTIYF
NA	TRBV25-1	CASSELQGIDYGYTF
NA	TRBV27	CASRSTGGLHF
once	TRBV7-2	CASRNTRRDLYEQYF
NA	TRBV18	CASSPGTGGLTEAFF
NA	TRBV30	CAWSVLGDQPQHF
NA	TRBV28	CASSSWGQGIYGYTF
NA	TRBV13	CASSLLWQTQETQYF
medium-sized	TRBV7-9	CASSPTLGGGNQPQHF
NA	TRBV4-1	CASSPAGGLDGYTF
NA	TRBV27	CASSLAGSKQYF
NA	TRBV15	CATSREGPWSTEAFF
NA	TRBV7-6	CANPTSGQETQYF
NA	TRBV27	CASSHDPFNEQFF
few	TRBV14	CASSQVDTGRDTEAFF
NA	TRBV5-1	CASSLDMNTEAFF
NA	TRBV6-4	CASSPTVAWDEQFF
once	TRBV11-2	CASSARLAGDFYNEQFF
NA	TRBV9	CASSVHPGQGADYGYTF
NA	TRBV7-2	CASSLEAGELFF
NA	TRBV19	CASSIDLGSEQYF
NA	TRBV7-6	CASSWQGTNNEQFF
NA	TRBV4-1	CASSQGGGEKLFF
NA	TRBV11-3	CASSSRTSGSHNEQFF
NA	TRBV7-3	CASSPSGDSSYEQYF
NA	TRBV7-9	CASSSGLFLTDTQYF
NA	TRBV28	CASSFSHEQYF